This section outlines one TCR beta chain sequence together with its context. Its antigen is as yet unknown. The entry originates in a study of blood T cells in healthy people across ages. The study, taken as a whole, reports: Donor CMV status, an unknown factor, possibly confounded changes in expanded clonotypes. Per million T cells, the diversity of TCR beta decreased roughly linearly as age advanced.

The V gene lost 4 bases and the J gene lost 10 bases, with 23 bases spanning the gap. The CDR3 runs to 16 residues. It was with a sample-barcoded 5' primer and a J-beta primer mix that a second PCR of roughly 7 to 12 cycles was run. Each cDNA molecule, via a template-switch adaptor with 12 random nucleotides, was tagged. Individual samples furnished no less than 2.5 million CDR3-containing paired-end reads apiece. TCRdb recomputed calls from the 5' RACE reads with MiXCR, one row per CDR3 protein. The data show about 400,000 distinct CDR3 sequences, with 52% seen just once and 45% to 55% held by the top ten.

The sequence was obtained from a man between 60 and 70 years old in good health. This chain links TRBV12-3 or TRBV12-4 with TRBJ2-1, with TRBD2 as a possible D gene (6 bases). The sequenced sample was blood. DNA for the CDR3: TGTGCCAGCAGTTCGGGCGGAGGGACTGGGCAGGGAGAGCAGTTCTTC. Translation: CASSSGGGTGQGEQFF.